This T cell receptor (beta chain) was sequenced for a study of identical twins. Findings and caveats of the study: The study drew conclusions from cross-sectional statistical analysis, not from following the same donors.

Healthy Caucasians made up all donors. The table lists this clonotype with many counts. The antigen is unknown. This CDR3 region has 13 residues. Germline lookup yields CDR1 DFQATT and CDR2 SNEGSKA (reference sequence). The germline V and J ends were trimmed by 3 bases and 4 bases, with 10 bases remaining between them. TCRdb reprocessed the 5' RACE reads with MiXCR, giving one entry per CDR3 protein. The repertoire includes around 240,000 distinct CDR3 sequences, roughly a tenth of them detected once, and 9% to 10% sits in the top ten. The specimen sequenced was memory T cells sorted from blood. The clonotype comes from a man aged 50 to 59 in good health. The chain links TRBV20-1 to TRBJ2-4, with D hard to call. In DNA, the CDR3 is TGCAGTGCTAGCTTAGGGAATAAAAACATTCAGTACTTC. This gives the protein CSASLGNKNIQYF.